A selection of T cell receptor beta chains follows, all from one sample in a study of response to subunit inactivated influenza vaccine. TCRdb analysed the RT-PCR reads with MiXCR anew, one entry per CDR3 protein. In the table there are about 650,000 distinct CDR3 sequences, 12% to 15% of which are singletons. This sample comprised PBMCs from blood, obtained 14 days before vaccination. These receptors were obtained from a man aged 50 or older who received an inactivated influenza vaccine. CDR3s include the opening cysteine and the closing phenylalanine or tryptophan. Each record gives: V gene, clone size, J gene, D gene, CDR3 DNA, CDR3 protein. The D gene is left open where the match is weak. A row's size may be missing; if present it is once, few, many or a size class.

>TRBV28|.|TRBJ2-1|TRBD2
TGTGCCAGCAGTCCAACTATCAGCGGGACCCCCGAAGAGCAGTTCTTC
CASSPTISGTPEEQFF
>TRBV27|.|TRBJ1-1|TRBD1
TGTGCCAGCGTCCCTTCAGGGGGGACTGAAGCTTTCTTT
CASVPSGGTEAFF
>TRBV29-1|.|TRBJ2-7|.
TGCAGCGTTGAATACCTCGCCGGGGTCGAGCAGTACTTC
CSVEYLAGVEQYF
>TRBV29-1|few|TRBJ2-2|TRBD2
TGCAGCGTTGTTGGCGGGAGGGGATCCGGGGAGCTGTTTTTT
CSVVGGRGSGELFF
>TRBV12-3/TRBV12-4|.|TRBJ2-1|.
TGTGCCAGCACCCGGGAGTTAAACAGTGAGCAGTTCTTC
CASTRELNSEQFF
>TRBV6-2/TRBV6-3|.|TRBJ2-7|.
TGTGCCAGCAGGGACCCGGTACAGGCCTACGAGCAGTACTTC
CASRDPVQAYEQYF
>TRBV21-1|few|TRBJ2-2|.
TGTGCCAGCAGCAAAGCGTTGGGGGCGGCGGCCGGGGAGCTGTTTTTT
CASSKALGAAAGELFF
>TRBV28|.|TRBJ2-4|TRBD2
TGTGCCAGCAGCTCAACTAGCGGGAGAAAAAACATTCAGTACTTC
CASSSTSGRKNIQYF
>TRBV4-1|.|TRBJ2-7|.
TGCGCCAGCAGCCAAGGCCCAGGGCTATACGAGCAGTACTTC
CASSQGPGLYEQYF
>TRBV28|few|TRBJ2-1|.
TGTGCCAGTCTCACCGGTGGGGGAAACCTACGCAATGAGCAGTTCTTC
CASLTGGGNLRNEQFF
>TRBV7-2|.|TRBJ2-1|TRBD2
TGTGCCAGCAGCTTTAGCGGGGGGGCCTTAAGCTCCTACAATGAGCAGTTCTTC
CASSFSGGALSSYNEQFF
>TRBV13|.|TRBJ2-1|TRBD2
TGTGCCACTCAGACCATGGAGACTAGCGGGAAATTTTCCTACAATGAGCAGTTCTTC
CATQTMETSGKFSYNEQFF
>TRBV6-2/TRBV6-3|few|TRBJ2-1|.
TGTGCCAGCAGCCGACTAAAGTACAATGAGCAGTTCTTC
CASSRLKYNEQFF
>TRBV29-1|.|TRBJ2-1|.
TGCAGCGTTGACGGGCTCCCGTACAATGAGCAGTTCTTC
CSVDGLPYNEQFF
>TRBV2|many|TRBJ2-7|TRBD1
TGTGCCAGCAGATCTCCGGGACAGGGGACCTACGAGCAGTACTTC
CASRSPGQGTYEQYF
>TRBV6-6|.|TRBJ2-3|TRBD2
TGTGCCAGCACCAGGACTAGTCCAGATACGCAGTATTTT
CASTRTSPDTQYF
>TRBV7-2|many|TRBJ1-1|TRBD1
TGTGCCAGCAGCCGAGAGACAGGGCTCCCTGAAGCTTTCTTT
CASSRETGLPEAFF
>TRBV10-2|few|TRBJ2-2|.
TGCGCCAGCAGTGAGGACACAGGGAGTCGCACCGGGGAGCTGTTTTTT
CASSEDTGSRTGELFF
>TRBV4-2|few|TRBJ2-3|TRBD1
TGTGCCAGCAGCCCTGCCGGACAGGGCCCAGGCGCAGATACGCAGTATTTT
CASSPAGQGPGADTQYF
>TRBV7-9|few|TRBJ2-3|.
TGTGCCAGCAGCGGGATATGGGGAGATACGCAGTATTTT
CASSGIWGDTQYF
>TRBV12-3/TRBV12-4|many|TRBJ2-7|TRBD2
TGTGCCAGCAGACCAAGCGGGGGAGGCGAGCAGTACTTC
CASRPSGGGEQYF
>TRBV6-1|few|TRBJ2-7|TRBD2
TGTGCCAGCAGTAGCGGGGGTTCAACCTACGAGCAGTACTTC
CASSSGGSTYEQYF
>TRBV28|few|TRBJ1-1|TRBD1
TGTGCCAGCAGTTTAGACGACAGGGATCCGCCTGAAGCTTTCTTT
CASSLDDRDPPEAFF
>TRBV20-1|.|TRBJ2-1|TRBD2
TGCAGGGGGACTAGCGACTACAATGAGCAGTTCTTC
CRGTSDYNEQFF
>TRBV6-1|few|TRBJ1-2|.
TGTGCCAGCAGTGAAGCGTTCCGAGGGAACTATGGCTACACCTTC
CASSEAFRGNYGYTF
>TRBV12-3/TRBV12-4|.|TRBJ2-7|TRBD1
TGTGCCAGCAGGACGACAGGGGAGCCCTACGAGCAGTACTTC
CASRTTGEPYEQYF
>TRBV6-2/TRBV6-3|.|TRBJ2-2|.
TGTGCCAGCAGTTATTTCACTCTTGGGACCGGGGAGCTGTTTTTT
CASSYFTLGTGELFF
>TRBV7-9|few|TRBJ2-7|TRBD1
TGTGCCAGCAGTTGGGACAGAGGACCTGGTTACTTC
CASSWDRGPGYF
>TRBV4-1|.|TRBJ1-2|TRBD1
TGCGCCAGCAGCCAAGTACCGGACAGGGTTGCCTATGGCTACACCTTC
CASSQVPDRVAYGYTF
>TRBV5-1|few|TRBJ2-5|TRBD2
TGCGCCAGCAGCTTGGCAACTCCCTTTGGGCGGGGGAACGAAGAGACCCAGTACTTC
CASSLATPFGRGNEETQYF
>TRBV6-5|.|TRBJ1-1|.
TGTGGGACGGGGGTTAAGACTGAAGCTTTCTTT
CGTGVKTEAFF
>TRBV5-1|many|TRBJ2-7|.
TGCGCCAGCAGCTTGTTACAGGCTACCTACGAGCAGTACTTC
CASSLLQATYEQYF
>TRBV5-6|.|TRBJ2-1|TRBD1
TGTGCCAGCAGCCCCATGACAGGGAGACACAATGAGCAGTTCTTC
CASSPMTGRHNEQFF
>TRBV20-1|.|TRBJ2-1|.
TGCAGTGCTAGAGATCGGGGTAGCGGAAACCACAATGAGCAGTTCTTC
CSARDRGSGNHNEQFF
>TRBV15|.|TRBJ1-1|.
TGTGCCACCAGCAGAGAACGTACAAGATCGGGGAACACTGAAGCTTTCTTT
CATSRERTRSGNTEAFF
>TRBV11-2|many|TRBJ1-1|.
TGTGCCAGCAGCTTAGAGGGCAGCCAGAACACTGAAGCTTTCTTT
CASSLEGSQNTEAFF
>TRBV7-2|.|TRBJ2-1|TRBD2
TGTGCCAGCAGCTTACCAGGGAGGGCTGAGCAGTTCTTC
CASSLPGRAEQFF
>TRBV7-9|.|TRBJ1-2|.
TGTGCCAGCAGCCGGGGACTCAGGCAGCATGGCTACACCTTC
CASSRGLRQHGYTF
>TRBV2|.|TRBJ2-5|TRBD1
TGTGCCAGCAGGACTACAGGGGTCCGGACCCAGTACTTC
CASRTTGVRTQYF
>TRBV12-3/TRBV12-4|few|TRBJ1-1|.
TGTGCCAGCAGTTTAGTGGGGAACATGAACACTGAAGCTTTCTTT
CASSLVGNMNTEAFF
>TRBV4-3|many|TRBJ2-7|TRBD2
TGCGCCAGCAGCCAAACGACTAGCGGGATCTACGAGCAGTACTTC
CASSQTTSGIYEQYF
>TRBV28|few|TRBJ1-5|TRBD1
TGTGCCAGCAGGAGACAGGGGGGCGGCAATCAGCCCCAGCATTTT
CASRRQGGGNQPQHF
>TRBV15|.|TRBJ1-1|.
TGTGCCACCAGCAGAGCTCCAGGACTTATGAACACTGAAGCTTTCTTT
CATSRAPGLMNTEAFF